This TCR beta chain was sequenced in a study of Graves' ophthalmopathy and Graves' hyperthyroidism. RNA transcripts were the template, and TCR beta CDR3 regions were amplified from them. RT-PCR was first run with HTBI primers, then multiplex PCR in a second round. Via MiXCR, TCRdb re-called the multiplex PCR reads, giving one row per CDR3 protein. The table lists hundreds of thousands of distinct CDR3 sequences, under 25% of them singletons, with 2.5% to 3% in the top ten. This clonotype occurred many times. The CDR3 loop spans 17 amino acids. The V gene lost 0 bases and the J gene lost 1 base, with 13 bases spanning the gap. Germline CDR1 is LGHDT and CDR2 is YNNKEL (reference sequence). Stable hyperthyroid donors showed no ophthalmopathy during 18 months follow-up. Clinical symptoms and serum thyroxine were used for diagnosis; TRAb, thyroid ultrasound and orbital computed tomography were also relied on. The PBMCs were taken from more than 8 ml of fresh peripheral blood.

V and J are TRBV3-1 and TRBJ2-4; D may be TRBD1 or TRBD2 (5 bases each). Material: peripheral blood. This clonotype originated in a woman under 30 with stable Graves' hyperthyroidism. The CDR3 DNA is TGTGCCAGCAGCCAAGATGTCTGGGGGTCGGCCAAAAACATTCAGTACTTC. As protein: CASSQDVWGSAKNIQYF.